A single sample gave rise to the 25 T cell receptor beta chains below, sequenced in a study of shared clonotypes between healthy human individuals. Clones were sequenced by immunoSEQ multiplex PCR, and TCRdb holds only the in-frame ones, with some missing. The sample shows about 960,000 clones, 76% of them seen only once. Material for sequencing was memory CD4+ T cells sorted from blood. Subset: CD45RA-negative fraction. These receptors all stem from a man between 18 and 35 years old in good health.

The CDR3 coding sequence is TGTGCCAGTACTAGACAGGGGGGCAAGGTTCTAGAGGATCAGCCCCAGCATTTT. This encodes CASTRQGGKVLEDQPQHF. V usage is TRBV19 and J usage is TRBJ1-5; 9 bases are a match to TRBD1. V dropped 7 bases and J dropped 5; count of bases not matched to a gene: 18. The germline V gene has CDR1 LNHDA and CDR2 SQIVND (reference sequence). The CDR3 is 18 residues long. The entire variable domain, with the rest obtained from reference TRBV19 and TRBJ1-5, is as follows: DGGITQSPKYLFRKEGQNVTLSCEQNLNHDAMYWYRQDPGQGLRLIYYSQIVNDFQKGDIAEGYSVSREKKESFPLTVTSAQKNPTAFYLCASTRQGGKVLEDQPQHFGDGTRLSIL.

V and J are TRBV7-6 and TRBJ1-5; perhaps TRBD1 as D (6 bases). Germline values: CDR1 SGHVS, CDR2 FNYEAQ. The CDR3 has 18 amino acids. V dropped 5 bases and J dropped 0 bases, with 20 bases sitting between them. In DNA form, the CDR3 reads TGTGCCAGCAGCGAGCCGGGACACCAGTTGTATAGCAATCAGCCCCAGCATTTT. Its protein is CASSEPGHQLYSNQPQHF.

This clone was recorded only once. The J gene is TRBJ2-2, the V gene TRBV7-2; possibly TRBD1 for D (6 bases). The germline gives CDR1 SGHTA, CDR2 FQGNSA. The CDR3 spans 14 residues. V gave up 4 bases and J gave up 5 bases, with 11 bases separating them. CDR3 sequence (DNA): TGTGCCAGCAGCTCGTATACAGGGACCGGGGAGCTGTTTTTT. It yields the protein CASSSYTGTGELFF.

DNA of the CDR3: TGTGCCAGCCAAGGACAGTTTCCTGAAAAACTGTTTTTT. Translated, it gives CASQGQFPEKLFF. The V and J genes are TRBV28 and TRBJ1-4, with D maybe TRBD1 (6 bases). Germline CDR1 reads MDHEN; CDR2 reads SYDVKM. The CDR3 spans 13 residues. Trimming shortened V by 8 bases and J by 7 bases, and 14 bases separated the two germline ends.

The rearrangement joins TRBV25-1 to TRBJ2-5; no clear D. The germline V gene has CDR1 MGHDK and CDR2 SYGVNS. V was pared by 6 bases and J by 2 bases, with 4 bases between. This CDR3 is built from 11 residues. CDR3 in amino acids: CASRQQETQYF. CDR3 DNA sequence: TGTGCCAGCAGACAGCAAGAGACCCAGTACTTC.

The chain couples TRBV5-4 to TRBJ1-2, with D hard to call. V lost 4 bases and J lost 2, with 9 bases in between. Germline V gene sequence: CDR1 SGHNT, CDR2 YYREEE (reference sequence). The CDR3 is 13 amino acids. The CDR3 coding sequence is TGTGCCAGCAGCAGAACCGGGAACTATGGCTACACCTTC. Translation: CASSRTGNYGYTF.

V usage is TRBV9 and J usage is TRBJ2-5; D is tentatively TRBD1 or TRBD2 (7 bases each). The V gene lost 2 bases and the J gene lost 4 bases, with 18 bases spanning the gap. The length of the CDR3 is 16 residues. Germline values: CDR1 SGDLS, CDR2 YYNGEE. In DNA, the CDR3 is TGTGCCAGCAGCGTGAGGGGGCTAGCGGACCCAGAGACCCAGTACTTC. Protein: CASSVRGLADPETQYF.

This clone came up once. This chain links TRBV19 with TRBJ1-4; a possible D gene is TRBD1 (5 bases). This CDR3 has 15 residues. Trimming left V 6 bases short and J 8 bases short, with 19 bases between. Germline CDR1 is LNHDA and CDR2 is SQIVND (reference sequence). The CDR3 here is CASSSVEGAGEKLFF. The CDR3 nucleotides are TGTGCCAGTAGCTCCGTGGAAGGGGCCGGAGAAAAACTGTTTTTT.

The rearrangement links TRBV7-9 to TRBJ2-2; TRBD1 matches at 9 bases. J was trimmed by 5 bases and V by 10 bases; bases with no gene match: 17. The CDR3 runs 17 residues. Germline CDR1 SEHNR, CDR2 FQNEAQ (reference sequence). CDR3 bases: TGTGCCACCCCCGGCGGGACAGGGTATTTGCGAACCGGGGAGCTGTTTTTT. Protein: CATPGGTGYLRTGELFF.

The chain combines TRBV10-1 with TRBJ2-7; perhaps TRBD1 as D (5 bases). CDR3 size: 13 residues. Germline loops: CDR1 WNHNN, CDR2 SYGVQD (reference sequence). The V gene lost 9 bases and the J gene lost 7 bases, with 19 bases spanning the gap. The CDR3 is CASLYTGAREQYF. The CDR3 region has the DNA TGCGCCAGTTTGTATACTGGGGCGAGGGAGCAGTACTTC.

The chain is built from TRBV15 and TRBJ1-4; 9 bases are shared with TRBD1. Germline CDR1 LNHNV, CDR2 YYDKDF (reference sequence). With 1 base clipped from V and 10 bases from J, the junction kept 7 bases outside the gene matches. The CDR3 has 15 amino acids. CDR3 bases: TGTGCCACCAGCAGAGGGGGGACAGGGACAGGAAAACTGTTTTTT. It translates to CATSRGGTGTGKLFF.

This clone was recorded a few times. The chain has TRBV9 and TRBJ1-3; tentatively, D is TRBD1 (5 bases). CDR3 length: 15 amino acids. Trimming left V 3 bases short and J 1 base short, with 11 bases between. The germline V gene encodes CDR1 SGDLS and CDR2 YYNGEE. CDR3 residues: CASSEGRGSGNTIYF. The CDR3 region has the DNA TGTGCCAGCAGCGAGGGTAGGGGTTCTGGAAACACCATATATTTT.

The chain has TRBV29-1 and TRBJ2-3; 9 nucleotides agree with TRBD2. The CDR3 spans 13 residues. Unmatched junction bases numbered 2, after V lost 6 bases and J lost 1 base. Germline V lookup: CDR1 SQVTM, CDR2 ANQGSEA. The CDR3 DNA is TGCAGCGTGATAGCGGGGGGCACAGATACGCAGTATTTT. As protein: CSVIAGGTDTQYF.

This chain links TRBV6-1 with TRBJ2-1; D unclear. CDR3 length: 15 amino acids. Germline CDR1 reads MNHNS; CDR2 reads SASEGT. The ends were cut back, 1 base at V and 2 bases at J, with 9 bases in the middle. CDR3 bases: TGTGCCAGCAGTGAAGGAAGGAGAGCCTACAATGAGCAGTTCTTC. It yields the protein CASSEGRRAYNEQFF.

The J gene is TRBJ1-5, the V gene TRBV25-1; perhaps TRBD1 as D (6 bases). Germline loops: CDR1 MGHDK, CDR2 SYGVNS. The CDR3 length is 18 residues. V lost 1 base, J lost 1 base, and 17 bases lay in between. In nucleotides, the CDR3 is TGTGCCAGCAGTGAATTTGGGCGGGGGCGCGTGAGCAATCAGCCCCAGCATTTT. Its protein is CASSEFGRGRVSNQPQHF.

This clone was seen many times. The V call is TRBV7-8, the J call TRBJ2-3; the match to TRBD2 covers 10 bases. The CDR3 loop spans 18 amino acids. Trimming cost V 5 bases and J 0 bases; bases outside gene matches: 11. Germline values: CDR1 SGHVS, CDR2 FQNEAQ. CDR3 nucleotide sequence: TGTGCCAGCAGCCTATCAACTCAACTAGCGGGGAGCACAGATACGCAGTATTTT. It translates to CASSLSTQLAGSTDTQYF.

This clone was found many times. The sample holds other DNA sequences that translate to the same CDR3. The V call is TRBV5-1, the J call TRBJ2-2; D possibly matches TRBD1 or TRBD2 (5 bases each). V was cut by 3 bases and J by 0 bases, with 12 bases left in between. The CDR3 totals 16 residues. The germline V gene has CDR1 SGHRS and CDR2 YFSETQ. The CDR3 reads CASSSGTSANTGELFF. CDR3 DNA: TGCGCCAGCAGCTCCGGGACGAGCGCGAACACCGGGGAGCTGTTTTTT.

This clone has only a few counts. J is TRBJ2-1 and V is TRBV2, with 7 positions matching TRBD1. Trimming cost V 7 bases and J 1 base; bases outside gene matches: 7. The CDR3 has 15 amino acids. Germline V gene lookup returns CDR1 SNHLY and CDR2 FYNNEI. CDR3 in amino acids: CASTSQGDSYNEQFF. The CDR3 region has the DNA TGTGCCAGCACTTCCCAGGGGGATTCCTACAATGAGCAGTTCTTC.

CDR3 DNA sequence: TGTGCCTGGGGGGTTACGGAAACCGCAACTAATGAAAAACTGTTTTTT. Encoded protein: CAWGVTETATNEKLFF. The chain links TRBV30 to TRBJ1-4; D remains ambiguous. Trimming cost V 5 bases and J 0 bases, with 16 bases left between them. This CDR3 has 16 amino acids. Looked up from germline, CDR1 is GTSNPN and CDR2 is SVGIG (reference sequence).

The V call is TRBV27, the J call TRBJ2-1, with D perhaps matching TRBD2 (6 bases). The CDR3 contains 15 residues. Trimming left V 4 bases short and J 6 bases short, with 16 bases between. Per the germline V gene, CDR1 is MNHEY and CDR2 is SMNVEV (reference sequence). CDR3 DNA sequence: TGTGCCAGCAGTTCGCTAGGCGGGGCCTCCAATGAGCAGTTCTTC. It specifies CASSSLGGASNEQFF.

The V and J genes are TRBV2 and TRBJ2-1; 8 bases map to TRBD1. Losses at the gene ends were 3 bases for V and 3 bases for J; bases not matched to a gene: 4. Germline CDR1 is SNHLY and CDR2 is FYNNEI. The CDR3 is made up of 15 amino acids. This CDR3 is CASSEGQAIYNEQFF. The DNA of the CDR3 is TGTGCCAGCAGTGAGGGACAGGCCATCTACAATGAGCAGTTCTTC.

V is TRBV7-2 and J is TRBJ1-6; the D gene is possibly TRBD1 (6 bases). Looked up from germline, CDR1 is SGHTA and CDR2 is FQGNSA. CDR3 length: 15 amino acids. Trimming removed 5 bases from V and 7 bases from J, with 15 bases in between. CDR3 sequence: CASSAKGGGNSPLHF. CDR3 nucleotides: TGTGCCAGCAGCGCCAAAGGGGGAGGGAATTCACCCCTCCACTTT.

This clone was recorded at least ten times. Additional DNA sequences in this sample encode the identical CDR3. The rearrangement joins TRBV18 to TRBJ1-1; D unclear. Trimming removed 1 base at V and 3 bases at J, with 9 bases between. Germline V CDR1 and CDR2: KGHSH, LQKENI. The CDR3 totals 14 residues. This CDR3 reads CASSPQGSDTEAFF. CDR3 nucleotide sequence: TGTGCCAGCTCACCACAGGGTTCGGACACTGAAGCTTTCTTT.

The V gene is TRBV30, the J gene TRBJ2-5; unclear D gene. This CDR3 comprises 13 residues. CDR1 and CDR2 (germline): GTSNPN, SVGIG (reference sequence). V lost 2 bases, J lost 5 bases, and 12 bases lay in between. CDR3 sequence reads: CAWSPPPHETQYF. The CDR3 DNA reads TGTGCCTGGAGTCCGCCTCCTCACGAGACCCAGTACTTC.

The V call is TRBV29-1, the J call TRBJ1-1; D not resolved. The CDR3 spans 13 residues. Germline-derived CDR1 and CDR2 are SQVTM and ANQGSEA. Trimming took off 3 bases at V and 2 bases at J, with 10 bases between the two ends. The CDR3 reads CSVDHRVNTEAFF. CDR3 sequence (DNA): TGCAGCGTTGATCACAGAGTAAACACTGAAGCTTTCTTT.